These 30 T cell receptor beta chains were all obtained from the same sample, sequenced in a study of CD8 T cells in ankylosing spondylitis. Each CDR3 protein gets one entry after TCRdb re-called the 5' RACE reads with MiXCR. The sample records 210,000 or so distinct CDR3 sequences, about 26% being singletons. The sequencing sample was made of blood, either unsorted or a sorted T cell fraction (not recorded which). These receptors were taken from a male donor with ankylosing spondylitis or in good health (not recorded which).

This clonotype was detected only a few times. The chain couples TRBV10-3 to TRBJ2-1; D is unresolved. Germline V CDR1 and CDR2: ENHRY, SYGVKD. The CDR3 is 14 residues long. V lost 2 bases and J 0 bases, leaving 5 bases between the germline ends. CDR3 DNA: TGTGCCATCAGTGAGGCAGGCTCCTACAATGAGCAGTTCTTC. Its protein is CAISEAGSYNEQFF.

Ten or more counts support this clonotype. The chain is built from TRBV5-1 and TRBJ1-1, with D uncertain. This CDR3 has 13 amino acids. V lost 4 bases and J lost 2, with 9 bases in between. Germline lookup yields CDR1 SGHRS and CDR2 YFSETQ. The DNA for the CDR3 is TGCGCCAGCAGCCGCACACCAAACACTGAAGCTTTCTTT. Protein sequence: CASSRTPNTEAFF. Combining the CDR3 with reference TRBV5-1 and TRBJ1-1 gives the whole variable domain KAGVTQTPRYLIKTRGQQVTLSCSPISGHRSVSWYQQTPGQGLQFLFEYFSETQRNKGNFPGRFSGRQFSNSRSEMNVSTLELGDSALYLCASSRTPNTEAFFGQGTRLTVV.

This clonotype showed up many times. The chain recombines TRBV9 with TRBJ2-7; 7 nucleotides agree with TRBD1. V lost 5 bases and J lost 6; bases outside the gene matches: 17. The CDR3 contains 16 residues. CDR1 is SGDLS and CDR2 is YYNGEE in the germline V gene. CDR3 region: CASSDPSGGRQGEQYF. CDR3 nucleotide sequence: TGTGCCAGCAGTGACCCCAGTGGCGGAAGACAGGGCGAGCAGTACTTC.

This chain uses TRBV12-3 or TRBV12-4 with TRBJ2-3; D call uncertain. This CDR3 is built from 12 residues. V was shortened by 5 bases and J by 7 bases, with 10 bases between the two germline ends. This CDR3 is CASSPRSYTQYF. The CDR3 nucleotides read TGTGCCAGCAGTCCACGGAGCTATACGCAGTATTTT.

This clonotype has a count of ten or more. The rearrangement joins TRBV10-3 to TRBJ2-7, with 10 bases identical to TRBD2. The CDR3 is 14 amino acids. After removal of 6 bases from V and 1 base from J, the junction contained 3 bases not matched to a gene. Germline loops: CDR1 ENHRY, CDR2 SYGVKD. The CDR3 is CAIRGTSASYEQYF. The DNA for the CDR3 is TGTGCCATCAGGGGGACTAGCGCGTCCTACGAGCAGTACTTC.

This clonotype was detected many times. V gene TRBV29-1 combines with J gene TRBJ1-1; D is possibly TRBD1 (6 bases). From germline, CDR1 is SQVTM and CDR2 ANQGSEA. V lost 4 bases, J lost 4 bases, and 10 bases lay in between. The CDR3 runs 12 residues. The CDR3 here is CSVVRGGTEAFF. In DNA form, the CDR3 reads TGCAGCGTTGTAAGGGGGGGCACTGAAGCTTTCTTT.

This clonotype has at least ten counts. The chain carries TRBV9 and TRBJ2-1; TRBD2 matches 9 bases. CDR1 is SGDLS, CDR2 YYNGEE, per germline. The CDR3 spans 19 residues. V dropped 0 bases and J dropped 0; count of bases not matched to a gene: 10. The CDR3 DNA reads as TGTGCCAGCAGCGTAGAGGGCGGGAGGGCCCTGTCCTCCTACAATGAGCAGTTCTTC. Its protein is CASSVEGGRALSSYNEQFF. Full variable domain (remainder filled in from reference TRBV9 and TRBJ2-1): DSGVTQTPKHLITATGQRVTLRCSPRSGDLSVYWYQQSLDQGLQFLIQYYNGEERAKGNILERFSAQQFPDLHSELNLSSLELGDSALYFCASSVEGGRALSSYNEQFFGPGTRLTVL.

In this sample, this clonotype turned up once. The chain joins TRBV20-1 to TRBJ2-4, with D unclear. Per the germline V gene, CDR1 is DFQATT and CDR2 is SNEGSKA (reference sequence). CDR3 length equals 14 residues. The germline V and J ends were trimmed by 3 bases and 4 bases, with 13 bases remaining between them. This CDR3 is CSASSALIKNIQYF. The CDR3 DNA reads as TGCAGTGCTAGCAGTGCTTTGATTAAAAACATTCAGTACTTC.

The table lists this clonotype with a few counts. The chain links TRBV12-3 or TRBV12-4 to TRBJ2-7; TRBD2 aligns across 10 bases. This CDR3 contains 14 residues. The V and J ends lost 6 bases and 2 bases, in that order; junction bases with no gene match: 4. CDR3 in DNA: TGTGCCAGCAGGGGGACTAGCGCTCCCTACGAGCAGTACTTC. Protein sequence: CASRGTSAPYEQYF.

This clonotype was observed a single time. The chain recombines TRBV6-5 with TRBJ1-6, with D maybe TRBD1 (6 bases). Germline-derived CDR1 and CDR2 are MNHEY and SVGAGI. Deletions cut 2 bases from V and 0 bases from J, with 17 bases between. The CDR3 sequence is 19 residues long. DNA of the CDR3: TGTGCCAGCAGTTACCAGGGACAAGGCGGATTCTCCTATAATTCACCCCTCCACTTT. Translated, it gives CASSYQGQGGFSYNSPLHF.

The chain joins TRBV4-2 to TRBJ2-1, with 9 bases matching TRBD2. Unmatched junction bases numbered 9, after V lost 1 base and J lost 8 bases. The CDR3 length is 16 residues. Germline V CDR1 and CDR2: LGHNA, YNFKEQ. Written as DNA, the CDR3 is TGTGCCAGCAGCCAAGCAGGCGGGAGGGCCTTGGATGAGCAGTTCTTC. Translated, it gives CASSQAGGRALDEQFF.

The CDR3 sequence is CGSGAHNEQFF. The CDR3 DNA sequence: TGCGGTAGCGGGGCCCACAATGAGCAGTTCTTC. This rearrangement joins TRBV20-1 to TRBJ2-1; 8 positions match TRBD2. The CDR3 loop spans 11 amino acids. Germline V gene data show CDR1 as DFQATT and CDR2 as SNEGSKA (reference sequence).

This clonotype came up once. The chain uses TRBV20-1 and TRBJ2-7; 8 nucleotides match TRBD2. Germline CDR1 and CDR2: DFQATT and SNEGSKA (reference sequence). This CDR3 contains 12 residues. J lost 5 bases, V lost 5 bases, and 5 bases had no gene match. CDR3 sequence: CSAGGGKDEQYF. CDR3 in DNA: TGCAGTGCTGGCGGGGGGAAAGACGAGCAGTACTTC.

The rearrangement links TRBV5-1 to TRBJ2-2, with 11 bases fitting TRBD2. CDR3 size: 15 residues. Per germline, CDR1 SGHRS and CDR2 YFSETQ. The V and J ends lost 1 base and 6 bases, in that order; junction bases with no gene match: 2. Written as DNA, the CDR3 is TGCGCCAGCAGCTTGACTAGCGGGAGCTCCGGGGAGCTGTTTTTT. It encodes CASSLTSGSSGELFF.

Ten or more counts support this clonotype. The chain combines TRBV20-1 with TRBJ1-4; 8 nucleotides align to TRBD1. The V gene end was trimmed by 3 bases and the J gene end by 8 bases; junction bases not matched to a gene: 8. The CDR3 extends over 14 amino acids. CDR1 DFQATT and CDR2 SNEGSKA come from the germline V gene (reference sequence). In nucleotides, the CDR3 is TGCAGTGCTAGGACGCACAGGGGGGGGGAAAAACTGTTTTTT. This codes for CSARTHRGGEKLFF.

This clonotype was seen ten or more times. This chain links TRBV28 with TRBJ2-3, with 7 bases aligning to TRBD2. CDR3 length: 12 residues. Per the germline V gene, CDR1 is MDHEN and CDR2 is SYDVKM. The trim removed 3 bases at V and 10 bases at J, leaving 4 bases unmatched. Here the CDR3 reads CASSLGRVAQYF. The CDR3 bases are TGTGCCAGCAGTTTGGGGAGGGTGGCGCAGTATTTT. Variable domain in full (rest from reference TRBV28 and TRBJ2-3): DVKVTQSSRYLVKRTGEKVFLECVQDMDHENMFWYRQDPGLGLRLIYFSYDVKMKEKGDIPEGYSVSREKKERFSLILESASTNQTSMYLCASSLGRVAQYFGPGTRLTVL.

This chain joins TRBV9 and TRBJ1-2, with D uncertain. From germline, CDR1 is SGDLS and CDR2 YYNGEE. This CDR3 is built from 13 residues. Trimming shortened V by 4 bases and J by 7 bases, and 14 bases separated the two germline ends. Here the CDR3 reads CASSQGGLVGYTF. The CDR3 DNA follows: TGTGCCAGCAGCCAAGGAGGACTGGTTGGCTACACCTTC.

This clonotype came up a few times. The chain uses TRBV20-1 and TRBJ2-7; 10 nucleotides align to TRBD1. The CDR3 runs to 16 residues. With 2 bases clipped from V and 4 bases from J, the junction kept 11 bases outside the gene matches. Germline CDR1 reads DFQATT; CDR2 reads SNEGSKA (reference sequence). The CDR3 loop is CSARSPGDRGVYEQYF. In nucleotides, the CDR3 is TGCAGTGCTAGATCCCCGGGGGACAGGGGTGTTTACGAGCAGTACTTC.

This clonotype occurred a few times. The chain carries TRBV7-8 and TRBJ2-3; 7 bases line up with TRBD1. CDR1 and CDR2 (germline): SGHVS, FQNEAQ. The CDR3 is made up of 16 amino acids. With V trimmed by 6 bases and J by 4 bases, 13 bases remained unmatched. This CDR3 is CASSTREGALPDTQYF. The CDR3 nucleotides are TGTGCCAGCAGTACCAGAGAGGGGGCGCTTCCAGATACGCAGTATTTT.

The sample holds many counts of this clonotype. The V and J genes are TRBV5-1 and TRBJ2-1; TRBD2 agrees at 10 bases. Germline lookup yields CDR1 SGHRS and CDR2 YFSETQ. The CDR3 is 15 amino acids. The V segment lost 4 bases and the J segment 7 bases; nucleotides outside the gene matches: 8. CDR3 sequence (DNA): TGCGCCAGCAGCCCGCCCAGCGGGAGGGCTAATGAGCAGTTCTTC. It encodes CASSPPSGRANEQFF.

This clonotype was seen many times. The chain uses TRBV11-2 and TRBJ2-5; 8 nucleotides line up with TRBD2. CDR1 SGHAT and CDR2 FQNNGV come from the germline V gene. V lost 5 bases and J lost 5; bases outside the gene matches: 7. The CDR3 runs to 14 residues. CDR3 nucleotides: TGTGCCAGCAGCAGGTTGGGCGGGAGGGAGACCCAGTACTTC. This gives the protein CASSRLGGRETQYF.

This clonotype was counted between two and nine times. This chain joins TRBV7-2 and TRBJ2-1; D gene unclear. This CDR3 is built from 13 residues. Germline CDR1 and CDR2: SGHTA and FQGNSA. The ends were cut back, 1 base at V and 11 bases at J, with 12 bases in the middle. The CDR3, as DNA: TGTGCCAGCAGCTTAGAGCCCCAAGGGCAGCAGTTCTTC. This sequence encodes CASSLEPQGQQFF.

This clonotype was detected many times. V gene TRBV2 combines with J gene TRBJ1-4; D ambiguous. From germline, CDR1 is SNHLY and CDR2 FYNNEI. The CDR3 consists of 12 residues. Trimming stripped 4 bases from V and 5 bases from J, with 5 bases between. Written as DNA, the CDR3 is TGTGCCAGCAGTGTTAGAAATGAAAAACTGTTTTTT. This sequence encodes CASSVRNEKLFF.

This clonotype appeared a few times. V usage is TRBV20-1 and J usage is TRBJ2-2, with D maybe TRBD1 (6 bases). Germline V gene lookup returns CDR1 DFQATT and CDR2 SNEGSKA (reference sequence). Trimming stripped 0 bases from V and 4 bases from J, with 12 bases between. CDR3 size: 15 residues. The CDR3 sequence is CSARDQGRITGELFF. In nucleotides, the CDR3 is TGCAGTGCTAGAGACCAGGGGCGCATCACCGGGGAGCTGTTTTTT.

The V and J genes are TRBV12-3 or TRBV12-4 and TRBJ1-5; unclear D gene. The CDR3 is 14 residues long. V lost 3 bases and J 0 bases, leaving 6 bases between the germline ends. The CDR3 DNA is TGTGCCAGCAGTTTCTGGGATAGCAATCAGCCCCAGCATTTT. Translated: CASSFWDSNQPQHF.

This clonotype was observed at least ten times. V gene TRBV20-1 combines with J gene TRBJ2-3; D perhaps matches TRBD2 (5 bases). Trimming removed 3 bases from V and 0 bases from J, with 10 bases in between. Germline V lookup: CDR1 DFQATT, CDR2 SNEGSKA (reference sequence). The CDR3 is 14 amino acids. The CDR3 loop is CSASLGASTDTQYF. In DNA, the CDR3 is TGCAGTGCTAGTTTGGGAGCCAGCACAGATACGCAGTATTTT.

The chain employs TRBV11-2 and TRBJ2-1; 9 positions agree with TRBD2. Germline CDR1 is SGHAT and CDR2 is FQNNGV. CDR3 length: 18 amino acids. V gave up 4 bases and J gave up 8 bases; unmatched junction bases: 18. The CDR3: CASSSAYAGTSFIYEQFF. The CDR3 nucleotides are TGTGCCAGCAGCTCCGCCTATGCCGGGACTAGCTTTATTTATGAGCAGTTCTTC.

This clonotype has ten or more counts. V usage is TRBV25-1 and J usage is TRBJ1-6, with a tentative D call TRBD1 (5 bases). V was pared by 4 bases and J by 9 bases, with 10 bases between. Germline lookup yields CDR1 MGHDK and CDR2 SYGVNS. The CDR3 runs 13 residues. This chain's CDR3 is CASSAPGFSPLHF. In DNA, the CDR3 is TGTGCCAGCAGTGCTCCAGGGTTTTCACCCCTCCACTTT.

This clonotype was counted a few times. The V call is TRBV20-1, the J call TRBJ2-3; D perhaps matches TRBD2 (6 bases). V was pared by 3 bases and J by 0 bases, with 16 bases between. There are 16 residues in the CDR3. Germline CDR1 and CDR2: DFQATT and SNEGSKA (reference sequence). CDR3 loop: CSARDPGVHSTDTQYF. The CDR3 DNA is TGCAGTGCTAGGGACCCGGGAGTTCATAGCACAGATACGCAGTATTTT.

This chain connects TRBV20-1 to TRBJ2-3; 7 positions match TRBD2. The CDR3 has 15 amino acids. From germline, CDR1 is DFQATT and CDR2 SNEGSKA (reference sequence). The junction had 11 bases not matched to a gene; V was cut back by 6 bases and J by 2 bases. Here the CDR3 reads CSARSLAVNTDTQYF. The CDR3 DNA follows: TGCAGTGCGCGCTCCCTAGCGGTAAACACAGATACGCAGTATTTT.